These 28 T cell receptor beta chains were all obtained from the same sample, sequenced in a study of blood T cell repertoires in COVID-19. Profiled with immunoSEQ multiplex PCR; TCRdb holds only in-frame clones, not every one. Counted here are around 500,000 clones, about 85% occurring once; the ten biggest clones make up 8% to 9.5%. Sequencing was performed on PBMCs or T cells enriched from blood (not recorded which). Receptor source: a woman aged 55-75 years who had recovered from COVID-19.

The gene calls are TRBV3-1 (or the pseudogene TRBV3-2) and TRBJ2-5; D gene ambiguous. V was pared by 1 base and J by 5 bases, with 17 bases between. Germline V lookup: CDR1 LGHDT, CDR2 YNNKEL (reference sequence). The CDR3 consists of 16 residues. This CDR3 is CASSQAPSLVQETQYF. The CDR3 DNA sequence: TGTGCCAGCAGCCAAGCCCCTTCGCTGGTACAGGAGACCCAGTACTTC.

CDR3: CASSQDRNEKLFF. In DNA, the CDR3 is TGCGCCAGCAGTCAAGACAGGAATGAAAAACTGTTTTTT. The chain uses TRBV10-1 and TRBJ1-4, with a weak D call TRBD1 (6 bases). Trimming took off 5 bases at V and 5 bases at J, with 9 bases between the two ends. Germline V gene data show CDR1 as WNHNN and CDR2 as SYGVQD (reference sequence). This CDR3 is built from 13 residues.

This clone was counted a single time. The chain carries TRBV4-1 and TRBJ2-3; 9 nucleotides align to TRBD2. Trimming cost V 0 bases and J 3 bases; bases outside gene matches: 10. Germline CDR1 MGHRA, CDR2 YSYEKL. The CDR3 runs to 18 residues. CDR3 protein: CASSQDPSAGGRTDTQYF. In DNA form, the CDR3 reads TGCGCCAGCAGCCAAGATCCCTCGGCGGGGGGGCGGACAGATACGCAGTATTTT.

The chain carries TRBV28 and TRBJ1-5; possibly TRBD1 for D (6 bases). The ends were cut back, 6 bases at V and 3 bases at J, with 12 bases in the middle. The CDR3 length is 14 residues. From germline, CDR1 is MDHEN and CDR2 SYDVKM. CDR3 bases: TGTGCCAGCAGACCAGGGGTTACCAATCAGCCCCAGCATTTT. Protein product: CASRPGVTNQPQHF.

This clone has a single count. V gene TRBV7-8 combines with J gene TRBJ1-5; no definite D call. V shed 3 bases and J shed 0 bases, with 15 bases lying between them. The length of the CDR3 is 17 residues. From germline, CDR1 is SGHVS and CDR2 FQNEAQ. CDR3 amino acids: CASSFSGFEDSNQPQHF. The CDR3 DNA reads TGTGCCAGCAGCTTTAGTGGATTCGAGGATAGCAATCAGCCCCAGCATTTT.

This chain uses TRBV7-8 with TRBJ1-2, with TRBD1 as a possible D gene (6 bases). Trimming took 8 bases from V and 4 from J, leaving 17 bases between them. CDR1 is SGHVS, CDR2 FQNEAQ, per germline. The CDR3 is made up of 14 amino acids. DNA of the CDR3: TGTGCCAGCGCCCAGCAGGGGTCCCCCTATGGCTACACCTTC. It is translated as CASAQQGSPYGYTF.

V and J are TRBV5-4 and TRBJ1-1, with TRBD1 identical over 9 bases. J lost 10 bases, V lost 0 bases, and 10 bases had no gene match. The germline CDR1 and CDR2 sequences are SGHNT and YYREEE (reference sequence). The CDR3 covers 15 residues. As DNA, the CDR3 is TGTGCCAGCAGCTTGGAGGGAACAGGGGGCGAAGGAGCTTTCTTT. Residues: CASSLEGTGGEGAFF.

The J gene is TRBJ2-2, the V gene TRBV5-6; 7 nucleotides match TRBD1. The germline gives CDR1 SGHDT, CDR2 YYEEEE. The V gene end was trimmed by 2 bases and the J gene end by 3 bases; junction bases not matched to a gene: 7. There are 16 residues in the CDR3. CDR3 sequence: CASSLSGQIDTGELFF. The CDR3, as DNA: TGTGCCAGCAGCTTATCGGGACAGATCGACACCGGGGAGCTGTTTTTT. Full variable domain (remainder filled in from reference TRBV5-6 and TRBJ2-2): DAGVTQSPTHLIKTRGQQVTLRCSPKSGHDTVSWYQQALGQGPQFIFQYYEEEERQRGNFPDRFSGHQFPNYSSELNVNALLLGDSALYLCASSLSGQIDTGELFFGEGSRLTVL.

CDR3: CATSDSVQETQYF. The CDR3 DNA sequence: TGTGCCACCAGTGATAGCGTTCAAGAGACCCAGTACTTC. The V call is TRBV24-1, the J call TRBJ2-5; D not resolved. The CDR3 extends over 13 amino acids. CDR1 KGHDR and CDR2 SFDVKD come from the germline V gene. V was shortened by 3 bases and J by 2 bases, with 6 bases between the two germline ends.

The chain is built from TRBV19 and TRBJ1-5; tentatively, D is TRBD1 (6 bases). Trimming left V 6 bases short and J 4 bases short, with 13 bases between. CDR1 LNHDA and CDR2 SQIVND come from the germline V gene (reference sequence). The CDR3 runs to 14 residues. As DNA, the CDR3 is TGTGCCAGTAGACCGGCAGGGGATAATCAGCCCCAGCATTTT. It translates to CASRPAGDNQPQHF.

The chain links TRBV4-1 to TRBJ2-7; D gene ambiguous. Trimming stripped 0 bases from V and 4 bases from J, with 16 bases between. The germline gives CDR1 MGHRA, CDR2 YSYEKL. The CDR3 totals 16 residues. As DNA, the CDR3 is TGCGCCAGCAGCCAAGATCCTTTCCAGGCGTATTACGAGCAGTACGTC. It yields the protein CASSQDPFQAYYEQYV.

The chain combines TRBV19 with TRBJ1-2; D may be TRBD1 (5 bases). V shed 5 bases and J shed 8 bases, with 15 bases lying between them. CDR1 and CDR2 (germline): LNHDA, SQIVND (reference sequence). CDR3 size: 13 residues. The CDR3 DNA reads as TGTGCCAGTAGTTCCCAGGGCGGCCTGGGCTACACCTTC. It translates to CASSSQGGLGYTF.

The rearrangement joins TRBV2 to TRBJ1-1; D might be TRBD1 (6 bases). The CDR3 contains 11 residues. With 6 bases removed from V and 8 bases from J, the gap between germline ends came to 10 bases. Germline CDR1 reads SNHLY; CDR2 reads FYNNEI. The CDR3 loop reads CASSKQGEAFF. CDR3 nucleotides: TGTGCCAGCAGCAAACAGGGAGAAGCTTTCTTT.

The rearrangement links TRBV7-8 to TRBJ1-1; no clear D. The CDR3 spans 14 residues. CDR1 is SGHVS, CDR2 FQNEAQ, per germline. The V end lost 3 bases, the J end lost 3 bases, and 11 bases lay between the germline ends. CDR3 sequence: CASSFESADTEAFF. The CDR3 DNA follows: TGTGCCAGCAGCTTTGAATCCGCGGACACTGAAGCTTTCTTT.

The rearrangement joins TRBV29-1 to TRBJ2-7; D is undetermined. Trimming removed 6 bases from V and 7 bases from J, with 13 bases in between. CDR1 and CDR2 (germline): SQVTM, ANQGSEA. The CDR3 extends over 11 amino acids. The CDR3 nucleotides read TGCAGCGTCCGTCATGGCCCGGAGCAGTACTTC. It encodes CSVRHGPEQYF.

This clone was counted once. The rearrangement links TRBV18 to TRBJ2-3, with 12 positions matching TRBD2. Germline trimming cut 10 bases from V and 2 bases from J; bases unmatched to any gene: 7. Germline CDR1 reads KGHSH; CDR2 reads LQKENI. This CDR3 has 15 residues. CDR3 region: CATRTSGEPTDTQYF. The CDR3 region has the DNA TGTGCCACCCGGACTAGCGGGGAACCCACAGATACGCAGTATTTT.

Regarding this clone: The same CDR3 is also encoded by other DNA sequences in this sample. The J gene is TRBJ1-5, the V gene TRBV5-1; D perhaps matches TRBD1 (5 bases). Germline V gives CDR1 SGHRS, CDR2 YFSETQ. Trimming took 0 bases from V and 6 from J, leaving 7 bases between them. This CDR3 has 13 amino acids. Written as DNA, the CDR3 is TGCGCCAGCAGCTTGGACAGGACTCAGCCCCAGCATTTT. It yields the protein CASSLDRTQPQHF.

The CDR3 reads CASSIGRLAEAFF. The CDR3 DNA sequence: TGTGCCAGTAGTATTGGCAGACTGGCTGAAGCTTTCTTT. This chain joins TRBV19 and TRBJ1-1; D call uncertain. The CDR3 has 13 amino acids. From germline, CDR1 is LNHDA and CDR2 SQIVND (reference sequence). V shed 3 bases and J shed 6 bases, with 11 bases lying between them.

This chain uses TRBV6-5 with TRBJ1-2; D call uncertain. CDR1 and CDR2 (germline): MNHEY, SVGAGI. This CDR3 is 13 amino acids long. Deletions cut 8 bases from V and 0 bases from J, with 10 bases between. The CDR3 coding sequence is TGTGCCAGCCTAGTTCCCTCTAACTATGGCTACACCTTC. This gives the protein CASLVPSNYGYTF.

The CDR3 bases are TGTGCCAGCAGCTTATTCGGGAGAACAGGGGACAGCTATGGCTACACCTTC. Protein: CASSLFGRTGDSYGYTF. The gene calls are TRBV5-6 and TRBJ1-2, with TRBD1 identical over 7 bases. The germline V gene has CDR1 SGHDT and CDR2 YYEEEE. This CDR3 contains 17 residues. With V trimmed by 2 bases and J by 4 bases, 14 bases remained unmatched. The full variable domain, rest sourced from reference TRBV5-6 and TRBJ1-2, is DAGVTQSPTHLIKTRGQQVTLRCSPKSGHDTVSWYQQALGQGPQFIFQYYEEEERQRGNFPDRFSGHQFPNYSSELNVNALLLGDSALYLCASSLFGRTGDSYGYTFGSGTRLTVV.

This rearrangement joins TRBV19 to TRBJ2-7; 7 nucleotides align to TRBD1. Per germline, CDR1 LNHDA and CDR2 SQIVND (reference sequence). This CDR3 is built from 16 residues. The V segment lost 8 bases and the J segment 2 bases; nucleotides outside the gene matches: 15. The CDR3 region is CASSATSTGSTYEQYF. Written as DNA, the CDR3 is TGTGCCAGTTCTGCTACCTCGACAGGGTCAACCTACGAGCAGTACTTC.

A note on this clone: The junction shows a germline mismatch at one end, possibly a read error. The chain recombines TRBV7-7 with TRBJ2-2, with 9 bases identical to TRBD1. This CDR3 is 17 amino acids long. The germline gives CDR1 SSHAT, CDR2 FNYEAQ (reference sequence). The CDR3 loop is CASSLAPGTGYTGELFF. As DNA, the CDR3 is TGTGCTAGCAGCTTAGCTCCCGGGACAGGGTACACCGGGGAGCTGTTTTTT.

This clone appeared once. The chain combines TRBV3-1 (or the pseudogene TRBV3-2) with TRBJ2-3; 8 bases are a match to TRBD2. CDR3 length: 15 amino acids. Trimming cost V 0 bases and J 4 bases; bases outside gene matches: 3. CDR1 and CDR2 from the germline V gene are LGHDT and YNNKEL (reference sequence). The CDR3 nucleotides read TGTGCCAGCAGCCAAGATCTCGGGGGGGCAGATACGCAGTATTTT. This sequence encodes CASSQDLGGADTQYF.

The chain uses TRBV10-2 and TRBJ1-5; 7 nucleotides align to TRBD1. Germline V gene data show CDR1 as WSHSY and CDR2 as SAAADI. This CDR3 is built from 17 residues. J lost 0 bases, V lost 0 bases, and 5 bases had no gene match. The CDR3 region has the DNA TGCGCCAGCAGTGAGTCTAAGGGGGCCCTTAGCAATCAGCCCCAGCATTTT. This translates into CASSESKGALSNQPQHF.

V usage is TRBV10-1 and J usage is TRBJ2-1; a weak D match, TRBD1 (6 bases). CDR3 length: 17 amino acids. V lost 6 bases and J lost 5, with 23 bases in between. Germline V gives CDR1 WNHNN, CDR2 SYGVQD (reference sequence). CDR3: CASRTGPRELGDNEQFF. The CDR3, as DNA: TGCGCCAGCAGGACAGGTCCTAGGGAGTTAGGCGACAATGAGCAGTTCTTC.

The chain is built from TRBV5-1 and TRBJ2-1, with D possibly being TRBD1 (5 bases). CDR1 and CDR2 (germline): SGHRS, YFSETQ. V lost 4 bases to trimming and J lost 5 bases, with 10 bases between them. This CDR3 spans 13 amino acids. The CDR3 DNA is TGCGCCAGCAGCGGCCAGGGCCACAATGAGCAGTTCTTC. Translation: CASSGQGHNEQFF.

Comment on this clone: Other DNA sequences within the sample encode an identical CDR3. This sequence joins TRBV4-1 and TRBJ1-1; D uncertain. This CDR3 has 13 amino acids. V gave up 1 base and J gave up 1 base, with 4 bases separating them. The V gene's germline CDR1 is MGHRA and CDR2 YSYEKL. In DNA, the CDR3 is TGCGCCAGCAGCCAAGGTCAGAACACTGAAGCTTTCTTT. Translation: CASSQGQNTEAFF.

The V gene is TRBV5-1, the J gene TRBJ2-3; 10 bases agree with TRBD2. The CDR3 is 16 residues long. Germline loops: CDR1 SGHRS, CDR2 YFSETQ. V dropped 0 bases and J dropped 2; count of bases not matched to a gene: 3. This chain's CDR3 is CASSLELAGDTDTQYF. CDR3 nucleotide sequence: TGCGCCAGCAGCTTGGAGCTAGCGGGGGACACAGATACGCAGTATTTT.